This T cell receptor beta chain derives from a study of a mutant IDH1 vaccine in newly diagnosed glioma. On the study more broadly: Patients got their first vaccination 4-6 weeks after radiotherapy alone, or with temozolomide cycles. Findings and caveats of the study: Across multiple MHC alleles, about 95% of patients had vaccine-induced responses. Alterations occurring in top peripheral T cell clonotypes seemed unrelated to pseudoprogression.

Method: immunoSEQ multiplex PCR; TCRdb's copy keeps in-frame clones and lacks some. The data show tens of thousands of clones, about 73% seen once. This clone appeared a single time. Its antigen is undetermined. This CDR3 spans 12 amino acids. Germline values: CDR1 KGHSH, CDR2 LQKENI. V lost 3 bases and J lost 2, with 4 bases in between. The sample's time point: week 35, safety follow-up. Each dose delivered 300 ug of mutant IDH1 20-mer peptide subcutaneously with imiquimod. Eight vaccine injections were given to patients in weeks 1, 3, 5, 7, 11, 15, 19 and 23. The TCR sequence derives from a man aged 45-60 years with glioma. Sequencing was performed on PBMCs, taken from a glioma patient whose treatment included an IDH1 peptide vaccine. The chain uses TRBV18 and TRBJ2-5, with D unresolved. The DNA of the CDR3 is TGTGCCAGCTCACCCTTACAAGAGACCCAGTACTTC. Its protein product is CASSPLQETQYF.